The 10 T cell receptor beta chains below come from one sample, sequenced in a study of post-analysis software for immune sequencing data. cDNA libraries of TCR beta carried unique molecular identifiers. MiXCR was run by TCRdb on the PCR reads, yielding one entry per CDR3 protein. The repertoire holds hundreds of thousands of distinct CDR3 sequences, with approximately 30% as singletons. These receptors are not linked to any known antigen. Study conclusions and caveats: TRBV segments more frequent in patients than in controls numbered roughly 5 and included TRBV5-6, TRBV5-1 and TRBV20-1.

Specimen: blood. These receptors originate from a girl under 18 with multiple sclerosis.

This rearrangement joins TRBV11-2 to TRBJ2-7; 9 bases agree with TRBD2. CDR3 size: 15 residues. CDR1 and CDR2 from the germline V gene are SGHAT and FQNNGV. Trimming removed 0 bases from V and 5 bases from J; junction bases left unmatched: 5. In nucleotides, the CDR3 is TGTGCCAGCAGCTTAGAGTTTAGCGGGAGCCACGAGCAGTACTTC. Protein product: CASSLEFSGSHEQYF.

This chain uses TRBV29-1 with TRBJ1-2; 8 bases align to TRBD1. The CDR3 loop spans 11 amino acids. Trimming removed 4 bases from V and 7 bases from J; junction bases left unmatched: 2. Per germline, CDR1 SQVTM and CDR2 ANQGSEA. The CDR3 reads CSVATGGGYTF. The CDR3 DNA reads TGCAGCGTTGCCACAGGGGGTGGCTACACCTTC.

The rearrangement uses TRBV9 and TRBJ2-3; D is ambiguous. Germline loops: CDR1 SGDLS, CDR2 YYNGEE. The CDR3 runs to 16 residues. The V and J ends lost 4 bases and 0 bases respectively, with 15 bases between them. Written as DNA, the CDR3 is TGTGCCAGCAGCCCCCTTCAGTCGTTTAGCACAGATACGCAGTATTTT. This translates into CASSPLQSFSTDTQYF.

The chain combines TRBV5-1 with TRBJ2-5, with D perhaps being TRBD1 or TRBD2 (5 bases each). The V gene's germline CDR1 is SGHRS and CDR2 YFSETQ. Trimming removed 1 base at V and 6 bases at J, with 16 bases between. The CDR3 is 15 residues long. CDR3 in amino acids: CASSLSGPTAQTQYF. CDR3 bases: TGCGCCAGCAGCTTGTCGGGGCCCACCGCTCAGACCCAGTACTTC.

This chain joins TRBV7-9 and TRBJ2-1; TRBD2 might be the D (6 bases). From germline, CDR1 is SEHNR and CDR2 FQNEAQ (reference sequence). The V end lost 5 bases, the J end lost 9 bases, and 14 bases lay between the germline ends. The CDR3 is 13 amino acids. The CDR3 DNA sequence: TGTGCCAGCAGCGCTCAGAACGGGGGTGAGCAGTTCTTC. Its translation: CASSAQNGGEQFF.

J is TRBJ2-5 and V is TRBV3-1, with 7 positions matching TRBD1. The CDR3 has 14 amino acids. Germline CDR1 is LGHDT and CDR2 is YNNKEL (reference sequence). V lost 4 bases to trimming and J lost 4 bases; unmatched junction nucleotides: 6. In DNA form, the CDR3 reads TGTGCCAGCAGCCGAGACAGGGCTGCAGAGACCCAGTACTTC. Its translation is CASSRDRAAETQYF.

CDR3: CASSRQTSGVSTDTQYF. DNA for the CDR3: TGTGCCAGCAGCCGCCAGACTAGCGGGGTCTCCACAGATACGCAGTATTTT. The chain links TRBV3-1 to TRBJ2-3, with 11 bases fitting TRBD2. CDR1 and CDR2 (germline): LGHDT, YNNKEL (reference sequence). V lost 4 bases to trimming and J lost 2 bases; unmatched junction nucleotides: 8. The CDR3 loop spans 17 amino acids.

CDR3 nucleotides: TGCGCCAGCGGAGGATTAAGTGAGGGCACTGAAGCTTTCTTT. It is translated as CASGGLSEGTEAFF. The chain is built from TRBV5-1 and TRBJ1-1; D remains unclear. CDR3 length: 14 amino acids. Germline V gene data show CDR1 as SGHRS and CDR2 as YFSETQ. V shed 7 bases and J shed 4 bases, with 17 bases lying between them.

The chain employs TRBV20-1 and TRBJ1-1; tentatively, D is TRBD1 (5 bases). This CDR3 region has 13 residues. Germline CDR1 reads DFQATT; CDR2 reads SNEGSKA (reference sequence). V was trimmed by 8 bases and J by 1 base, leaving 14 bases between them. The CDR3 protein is CSPTSDRNTEAFF. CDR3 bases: TGCAGTCCGACCTCAGACAGGAACACTGAAGCTTTCTTT.

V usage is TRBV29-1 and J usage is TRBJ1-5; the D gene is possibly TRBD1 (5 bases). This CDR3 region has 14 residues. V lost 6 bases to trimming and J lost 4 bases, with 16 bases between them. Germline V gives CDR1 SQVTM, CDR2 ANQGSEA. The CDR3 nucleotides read TGCAGCGTGTCGGGCGGGGGTAGTAATCAGCCCCAGCATTTT. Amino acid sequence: CSVSGGGSNQPQHF.